This T cell receptor beta chain was sequenced during a study of CD8 T cells in ankylosing spondylitis. Study-level findings and limits: Some motif variants were previously reported in reactive arthritis synovial fluid and blood. It appeared that ankylosing spondylitis blood was characterized by a TCR beta motif of about eight highly homologous variants. Within matched ankylosing spondylitis synovial fluid, disease-linked clones were reportedly significantly enriched.

This clonotype was seen repeatedly, ten times or more. Its antigen remains unidentified. TCRdb re-analysed the 5' RACE reads in MiXCR, keeping a single row per CDR3 protein. The sample includes more than 150,000 distinct CDR3 sequences, around a sixth of them seen just once. Trimming took 6 bases from V and 8 from J; bases not matched to a gene: 12. The length of the CDR3 is 16 residues. In germline, CDR1 is LNHDA, CDR2 SQIVND (reference sequence). The sequence derives from a male donor under 35 with ankylosing spondylitis or in good health (not recorded which). Input material: blood, either unsorted or a sorted T cell fraction (not recorded which). This rearrangement joins TRBV19 to TRBJ2-3; the match to TRBD2 covers 12 bases. CDR3 region: CASSLGATSGRTTQYF. The CDR3 coding sequence is TGTGCCAGTAGCCTGGGGGCGACTAGCGGGAGAACTACGCAGTATTTT. Using reference TRBV19 and TRBJ2-3 for the parts outside the CDR3, the full variable domain is DGGITQSPKYLFRKEGQNVTLSCEQNLNHDAMYWYRQDPGQGLRLIYYSQIVNDFQKGDIAEGYSVSREKKESFPLTVTSAQKNPTAFYLCASSLGATSGRTTQYFGPGTRLTVL.